This T cell receptor (beta chain) is drawn from a study of blood T cell repertoires in COVID-19. Study overall: Donors in the United States, Italy and Spain gave samples during acute or convalescent COVID-19. T cells, B-cell-depleted T cells, or PBMCs supplied cDNA or gDNA.

Authors' analysis steps: Quantification of nucleated cells was approximated via reference gene primer amplification. Sequenced by immunoSEQ multiplex PCR; TCRdb stores in-frame clones only, minus some. D and trimming were read from the DNA, whereas the V and J calls and clone size are those reported in that table. Of tens of thousands of clones listed, about four fifths are singletons. V was clipped by 0 bases and J by 3 bases, with 7 bases between them. CDR1 is SGHRS, CDR2 YFSETQ, per germline. The CDR3 sequence is 13 residues long. The TCR was taken from a man of 80 years or more with acute or convalescent COVID-19. The rearrangement links TRBV5-1 to TRBJ2-7; D uncertain. Sequencing was done on a sample of peripheral blood. The CDR3 nucleotides are TGCGCCAGCAGCTTGGGCGGAGACTACGAGCAGTACTTC. Its protein product is CASSLGGDYEQYF.